The rows below give T cell receptor beta chains drawn from one sample of a study of blood T cell repertoires in COVID-19. Some clones are missing from TCRdb's copy, which holds only in-frame ones; the method was immunoSEQ multiplex PCR. Counted here are about 200,000 clones, approximately 86% occurring once; the ten biggest clones make up approximately 0.99%. Sequenced input: peripheral blood. The receptors shown here come from a man aged 55 to 70 with COVID-19, enrolled during active disease. Each CDR3 is given with its conserved first and last residue. D genes are given only for firm matches. Size values are once, few and many counts, or a class for expanded clones, and some rows have none.

-,-,TRBV12-3/TRBV12-4,TRBJ1-1,TGTGCCAGCACCCCGGGCAGGGTGGCTTTCTTT,CASTPGRVAFF
TRBD2,-,TRBV27,TRBJ2-1,TGTGCCAGCTCCCCCGGTGGGACTAGCGGGAGTGGGCCCTACAATGAGCAGTTCTTC,CASSPGGTSGSGPYNEQFF
-,-,TRBV28,TRBJ2-2,TGTGCCAGCAGGACAGGGAGGACCGGGGAGCTGTTTTTT,CASRTGRTGELFF
-,-,TRBV12-3/TRBV12-4,TRBJ2-7,TGTGCCAGCACAGAGGGACATTACGAGCAGTACTTC,CASTEGHYEQYF
-,-,TRBV5-1,TRBJ2-5,TGCGCCAGCAGCTGGGCGTGGAGGGAAGAGACCCAGTACTTC,CASSWAWREETQYF
-,-,TRBV19,TRBJ1-5,TGTGCCAGTAGTATAGGTCCCGGGAGGAGCAATCAGCCCCAGCATTTT,CASSIGPGRSNQPQHF
TRBD1,-,TRBV28,TRBJ1-2,TGTGCCAGCAGTTCAACAGGGGGCTTCTATGGCTACACCTTC,CASSSTGGFYGYTF
-,-,TRBV7-9,TRBJ2-7,TGTGCCAGCAGCTTATTTGAGAATTACGAGCAGTACTTC,CASSLFENYEQYF
TRBD1,once,TRBV9,TRBJ2-5,TGTGCCAGCAGCGTAGTGGGGGACAGGGTGGAGACCCAGTACTTC,CASSVVGDRVETQYF
-,-,TRBV29-1,TRBJ1-1,TGCAGCGTTGAAGTAGCTCGGAGGATGACTGAAGCTTTCTTT,CSVEVARRMTEAFF
TRBD1,-,TRBV19,TRBJ1-5,TGTGCCAGTAGTTCCCGACAGGGGCGCCTCAATCAGCCCCAGCATTTT,CASSSRQGRLNQPQHF
-,-,TRBV4-1,TRBJ1-1,TGCGCCAGCAGCCAGGGATCGGGGGTGGAGGACACTGAAGCTTTCTTT,CASSQGSGVEDTEAFF
TRBD1,few,TRBV3-1/TRBV3-2,TRBJ2-5,TGTGCCAGCAGCCGGGGAGGGACAGGGGGCTCAGAGACCCAGTACTTC,CASSRGGTGGSETQYF
TRBD2,-,TRBV4-3,TRBJ2-3,TGCGCCAGCAGCCAGAACGGGGGGTCCTACACAGATACGCAGTATTTT,CASSQNGGSYTDTQYF
-,-,TRBV6-6,TRBJ1-2,TGTGCCAGCAGTCCCTCGAGTACCTCATATGGCTACACCTTC,CASSPSSTSYGYTF
-,-,TRBV7-2,TRBJ1-2,TGTGCCAGCAGCTTAGCCTCAGGCTCCTACTATGGCTACACCTTC,CASSLASGSYYGYTF